This entry features one T cell receptor (beta chain) sequence. No antigen is known for it. No quality values exist for individual bases; no much larger clone is one base distant. Library preparation employed 5' RACE. The instrument given in TCRdb is Illumina HiSeq 2500. A second PCR of about 6 to 11 cycles was performed with a sample-barcoded 5' primer and a J-beta primer mix. Each TCR beta cDNA molecule received a unique molecular identifier from a template-switch 5' adaptor carrying 12 random nucleotides. Each sample yielded at least 2.5 million CDR3-containing paired-end reads. The Mint cDNA synthesis kit, primed by a TRBC-specific oligonucleotide, was used to synthesize first-strand cDNA from all RNA. All cDNA was treated with uracil-DNA glycosylase and then went through a first 18-cycle PCR with the universal primers M1SS and BC2_uni_R. In the source study's methods: Normalization of each sample was performed by random selection of 1 million high-quality reads, each carrying a distinct molecular identifier. Reads with shared molecular identifiers were discarded instead of being binned into consensus sequences. MiTCR, run with a Q25 quality threshold and the strictest error-elimination algorithm, handled CDR3 identification, clonotype clustering and error correction. A nonparametric unseen species model with Euler transformation was used to estimate a lower bound on total TCR beta diversity. TCRdb's own reprocessing of the public reads used fastp at Q25 and MiXCR and kept productive beta chains. Every CDR3 protein is listed once, alongside the most common genes and DNA of its rows. TCRdb, not the authors, supplied the V and J calls. This sample gives about 1.4 million distinct CDR3 sequences in total; approximately 59% of them show up just once. Jointly, the top ten make up roughly 6.3% of the sample.

These data come from a study of blood T cells in healthy people across ages (dated by TCRdb to about 2015). In the study overall: In model experiments, template switching captured about one uniquely barcoded TCR beta cDNA molecule for every two T cells. The study measured age-related changes in TCR beta repertoire diversity using deep sequencing normalized with unique cDNA molecular identifiers. Donors were grouped into four age groups: young (average approximately 16 years), middle-aged (39), aged (around 60) and long-lived (approximately 75). To avoid experimental bias, donors of different ages were randomly spread across the sequencing lanes. Two additional independent replicas of 1 million unique cDNA reads from the same blood draw were analyzed for two donors (one aged 18 to 29 and one aged 80 or older). Results the study describes overall, beyond this receptor: The long-lived group showed more naive CD4+ T cells, fewer expanded clones and increased TCR diversity than the aged group, suggesting age selection. Estimates of total diversity from one million sequenced T cells were regarded as lower bounds and underestimates. There was a strong correlation between observed TCR beta diversity and the percentage of naive T cells measured by flow cytometry. Bulk unsorted PBMC profiling prevented conclusive comparison of naive and antigen-experienced compartments. Observed TCR beta diversity per million T cells fell roughly linearly with age, and a significant reduction was already apparent by age roughly 40. The CMV infection status of donors was not known, potentially confounding age-related changes in expanded clonotypes.

The donors were roughly 38 Caucasian individuals from Russia, aged 6 to 90 years, who were systemically healthy. Each donor gave 9.5 to 10 milliliters of peripheral blood, drawn into EDTA-treated Vacutainer tubes. Ficoll-Paque density-gradient centrifugation was used to isolate PBMCs, with at least 7 million per sample. Total RNA was extracted from PBMCs with Trizol reagent, with at least 5 micrograms obtained per sample. The percentages of naive CD45RAhigh/CD27high T cells were determined by flow cytometry on a PBMC aliquot from every donor. V is clipped by 0 bases and J by 3 bases, and the sequence between their germline boundaries is 9 bases long. CDR1 and CDR2, per the germline V gene, are WSHSY and SAAADI. The CDR3 spans 16 residues, from the cysteine through the phenylalanine. Only the CDR3 DNA stays, 48 bases, in frame from base 1.

The rearrangement combines TRBV10-2 with TRBJ1-6, with an unclear D gene assignment. This clonotype originated in a man younger than 35 in good health. Sequencing was done on a sample of blood. The nucleotides are TGCGCCAGCAGTGAGTCAGGACGGAGCTATAATTCACCCCTCCACTTT. This sequence encodes CASSESGRSYNSPLHF.